These T cell receptor beta chains were read from a single sample in a study of T cells after yellow fever vaccination. Via MiXCR, TCRdb re-called the 5' RACE reads, giving one row per CDR3 protein. In the table there are a few hundred thousand distinct CDR3 sequences, around an eighth of which are singletons. The sample consisted of CD4+ T cells sorted from PBMCs, taken 15 days after the yellow fever booster vaccination. The receptors originated from a young man who received the YFV17D yellow fever vaccine. CDR3s leave out the opening cysteine and the closing phenylalanine or tryptophan. Fields, in order: J gene, V gene, clone size, CDR3 protein. Clone size appears in some rows only: once, few, many, or a class for an expanded clone.

TRBJ1-2 TRBV4-1 NA ASTKGPQANYGYT
TRBJ1-1 TRBV5-1 NA ASSGPGDNTEAF
TRBJ1-2 TRBV27 NA ASSKARGVYGYT
TRBJ2-1 TRBV15 few ATSGYNEQF
TRBJ2-2 TRBV20-1 NA SARDQQGGSTGELF
TRBJ2-5 TRBV18 NA ASSPNRDRGVIQETQY
TRBJ1-5 TRBV29-1 once SVEVQQNQPQH
TRBJ2-2 TRBV7-3 many ASSTRTGELF
TRBJ2-3 TRBV7-9 NA AGSLNSGGRTDTQY
TRBJ2-5 TRBV5-1 few ASSSDRPYQETQY
TRBJ1-5 TRBV18 NA ASSPPGARSNQPQH
TRBJ1-2 TRBV12-3/TRBV12-4 NA ASSFWRQSYGYT
TRBJ2-7 TRBV20-1 few SARDQGGEQY
TRBJ1-6 TRBV7-2 NA ATHLARGLNSPLH
TRBJ2-1 TRBV6-5 few ASSSDGASSYNEQF
TRBJ1-6 TRBV30 NA AWSFSQGSYNSPLH
TRBJ2-3 TRBV7-9 few ASSLRLAPPDTQY
TRBJ2-5 TRBV7-3 many ASSLNPNQETQY
TRBJ1-2 TRBV20-1 many SAPDAGIGYT
TRBJ2-7 TRBV20-1 few SPRQGNEQY
TRBJ2-5 TRBV7-8 NA ASSLAPSLAKETQY
TRBJ2-7 TRBV5-1 NA ATWRGTGIYEQY
TRBJ1-1 TRBV29-1 few SVSPGINTEAF
TRBJ2-2 TRBV19 NA ASSIVGLAGPNTGELF
TRBJ2-3 TRBV3-1 few ASSQDWGKDTQY
TRBJ1-4 TRBV28 few ASSPGQGEKLF
TRBJ2-3 TRBV21-1 few ASSRRRDSTDTQY
TRBJ2-2 TRBV20-1 NA SARDPSGELF
TRBJ1-4 TRBV29-1 NA SVAGVEKLF
TRBJ1-1 TRBV6-4 few ASRSGNTEAF
TRBJ2-1 TRBV5-1 few ASSLQDQDNEQF
TRBJ2-3 TRBV24-1 NA ATSDSRQGSPDTQY
TRBJ2-1 TRBV2 NA ASTDSSKGNEQF
TRBJ1-5 TRBV6-2/TRBV6-3 NA ASTYWGDQPQH
TRBJ2-5 TRBV24-1 few ATRARDTSGGETQY
TRBJ1-6 TRBV6-5 NA ASSYSGLRPAPLH
TRBJ2-6 TRBV5-1 NA ASSSGAFSSGANVLT
TRBJ2-7 TRBV5-4 NA ASSAAGTGAYEQY
TRBJ2-1 TRBV24-1 few ATSDPLTGGNEQF
TRBJ1-1 TRBV4-1 NA ASSQGRRGDTEAF
TRBJ2-7 TRBV4-2 few ASSQDLGLAGPSYEQY
TRBJ2-2 TRBV6-6 NA ASRKQGRLAGELF
TRBJ2-3 TRBV5-1 NA ASSLGSTSTDTQY
TRBJ2-5 TRBV18 once ASSPRYVDQETQY
TRBJ2-1 TRBV6-5 NA ASRRRAAYGNNEQF
TRBJ2-5 TRBV7-2 few ASSWNPGTVQETQY
TRBJ2-6 TRBV4-2 many ASSQDRDSSGANVLT
TRBJ1-6 TRBV6-5 NA ASSYSGTGDSPLH
TRBJ1-2 TRBV4-3 NA ASSQGEGRGAGYT
TRBJ2-5 TRBV4-2 NA ASSPLPGQARETQY
TRBJ2-7 TRBV2 NA ASSDPDLPEQY
TRBJ2-5 TRBV19 few ASNGGRTQETQY
TRBJ2-7 TRBV20-1 NA SAREQHEQY
TRBJ2-3 TRBV24-1 NA ATSEPGVTDTQY
TRBJ2-2 TRBV6-6 few ASELGGGVTGELF
TRBJ2-3 TRBV12-3/TRBV12-4 NA ASSYRVGTDTQY
TRBJ2-3 TRBV6-4 NA ASSRGPNTDTQY
TRBJ1-1 TRBV7-2 many ASSADMNTEAF